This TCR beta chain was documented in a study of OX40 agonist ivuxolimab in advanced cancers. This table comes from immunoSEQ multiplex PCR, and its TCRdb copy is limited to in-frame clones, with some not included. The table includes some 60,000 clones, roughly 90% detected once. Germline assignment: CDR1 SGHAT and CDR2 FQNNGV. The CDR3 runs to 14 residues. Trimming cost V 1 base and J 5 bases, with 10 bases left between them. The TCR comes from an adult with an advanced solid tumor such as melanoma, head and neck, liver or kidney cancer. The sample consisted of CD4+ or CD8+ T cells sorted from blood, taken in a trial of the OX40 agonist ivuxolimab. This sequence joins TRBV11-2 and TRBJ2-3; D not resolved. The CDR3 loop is CASSLAAVGDTQYF. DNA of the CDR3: TGTGCCAGCAGCTTAGCGGCAGTAGGAGATACGCAGTATTTT.